The clone carrying this T cell receptor (beta chain) showed up just a few times. No antigen is known for it. The read halts 3 residues ahead of the CDR3 end, with the missing end drawn from the germline J gene. The sample is drawn from a study of T cell clonality in common variable immunodeficiency. Overall study results and limits: CVID subjects had higher TCRbeta clonality than healthy controls, most marked in about a third. T cell subpopulation sequencing would be needed to explain CVID clonality.

CDR1 is SEHNR, CDR2 FQNEAQ, per germline (reference sequence). V was pared by 5 bases and J by 0 bases, with 11 bases between. The CDR3 totals 15 residues. Clones were sequenced by immunoSEQ multiplex PCR, and TCRdb holds only the in-frame ones, with some missing. The sample contains tens of thousands of clones, none occurring once; 2% to 2.5% lies in the top ten. Most patients and controls had Caucasian heritage. The chain joins TRBV7-9 to TRBJ1-5; possible D gene TRBD1, 6 bases. The clonotype was recovered from a person aged 18 to 75 in good health. Sequencing used peripheral blood mononuclear cells. The CDR3 bases that were read are TGTGCCAGCAGCCCTCTAGGGGGTAGCAATCAGCCC. This codes for CASSPLGGSNQP. The full CDR3 reads CASSPLGGSNQPQHF.